This paragraph covers one T cell receptor (beta chain) sequence. This clonotype was observed many times. There is no known antigen for this receptor. Base qualities were left out, and no much larger clone turns up one base away. This sample is drawn from a study of T-cell reconstitution after alpha-beta-depleted transplantation in children (dated by TCRdb to about 2016). Regarding the complete study: T-cell immune reconstitution after TCRalphabeta/CD19-depleted allogeneic hematopoietic cell transplantation in children was quantitatively tracked in the study by means of TCR repertoire profiling. What the study reported, not specific to this receptor: Hyperexpanded clone frequencies declined over subsequent months; after one year, T-cell counts and TCRbeta diversity were mostly attributed to newly produced T cells. In some patients, the high TCRbeta diversity seen at day 60 was put down to recipient T cells and intrathymic progenitors that had survived conditioning. About two months after transplant, the apparently early recovery of alphabetaT-cell counts reportedly depended on just several hundred clones that had expanded rapidly and came from non-depleted graft cells.

At the junction V is shortened by 5 bases and J by 10 bases, with 15 bases in between. In the germline V gene, CDR1 corresponds to SGHTA and CDR2 to FQGTGA. The CDR3 numbers 13 residues from cysteine through phenylalanine. Only the CDR3 portion is preserved as DNA: 39 bases, with reading frame beginning at the first base. The treatment or condition label, read with the paper, signifies: allogeneic hematopoietic cell transplantation with graft depleted of TCRalphabeta T cells and CD19 B cells. The children who served as transplant recipients had been given grafts of TCRalphabeta/CD19-depleted allogeneic hematopoietic cells. To prepare the library, PCR was applied. Sequenced using an Illumina HiSeq 2500. Molecular barcoding was employed in the preparation of TCR libraries, with unique molecular identifiers being used to normalize TCRbeta repertoire quantification. TCRdb redid the processing of the public reads, applying fastp at Q25 and MiXCR, and retained in-frame beta chains. Merged by CDR3 protein, the rows form single entries marked with the most common genes and DNA. The sample table contains fewer than 350,000 distinct CDR3 sequences; only one count was recorded for 10% of them. The top ten clonotypes cover less than 9% of the sample.

Here the sequenced sample was PBMCs, taken before TCRalphabeta/CD19-depleted stem cell transplant. This TCR was recovered from a boy younger than two with acute myeloid leukemia, due to receive a stem cell transplant. Recombination connected TRBV7-3 to TRBJ2-1; the D region possibly corresponds to TRBD2 (5 bases align). The DNA reads as follows: TGTGCCAGCAGCCCGGTCCGCGGCGGGGAGCAGTTCTTC. The translation is CASSPVRGGEQFF.